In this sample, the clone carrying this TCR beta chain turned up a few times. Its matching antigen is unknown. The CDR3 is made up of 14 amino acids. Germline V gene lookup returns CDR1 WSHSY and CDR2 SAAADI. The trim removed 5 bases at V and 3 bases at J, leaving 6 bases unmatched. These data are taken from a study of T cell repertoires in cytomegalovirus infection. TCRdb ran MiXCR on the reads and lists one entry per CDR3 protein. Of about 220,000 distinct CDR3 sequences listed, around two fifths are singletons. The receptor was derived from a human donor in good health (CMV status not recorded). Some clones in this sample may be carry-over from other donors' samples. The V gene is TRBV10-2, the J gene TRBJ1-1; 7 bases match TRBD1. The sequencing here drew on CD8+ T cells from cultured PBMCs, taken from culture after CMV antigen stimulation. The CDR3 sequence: CASSNRDSYTEAFF. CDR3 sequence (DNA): TGCGCCAGCAGTAATCGGGACAGTTACACTGAAGCTTTCTTT.